This T cell receptor beta chain is drawn from a study of Graves' ophthalmopathy and Graves' hyperthyroidism. Amplification of TCR beta CDR3 regions used RNA transcripts. First-round RT-PCR employed HTBI primers, with a second-round multiplex PCR after it. From the multiplex PCR reads, TCRdb called clonotypes with MiXCR, one entry per CDR3 protein. The table shows about 380,000 distinct CDR3 sequences, with 15% occurring only once. Trimming took 6 bases from V and 5 from J; bases not matched to a gene: 13. Germline V gene lookup returns CDR1 DFQATT and CDR2 SNEGSKA (reference sequence). CDR3 length: 15 residues.

Sequencing was carried out using peripheral blood. The receptor comes from a woman aged 18 to 35 with stable Graves' hyperthyroidism. The chain links TRBV20-1 to TRBJ1-5; TRBD1 aligns across 7 bases. In DNA form, the CDR3 reads TGCAGTGCCTCCAGCGGAGACAGGGACGATCAGCCCCAGCATTTT. Translating gives CSASSGDRDDQPQHF.